These 13 T cell receptor beta chains were sequenced from one sample in a study of cytomegalovirus exposure and HLA in healthy donors. This PCR relied on a set of 60 Vbeta primers and 13 Jbeta primers. Libraries were prepared by immunoSEQ multiplex PCR; TCRdb keeps only in-frame clonotypes and omits some of them. The sample contains around 100,000 clones, approximately 71% of which appear only once. Sequenced input: PBMCs. These receptors came from a male donor in good health and CMV-seropositive.

The chain employs TRBV7-2 and TRBJ2-3, with D perhaps matching TRBD2 (5 bases). V lost 5 bases to trimming and J lost 2 bases, with 14 bases between them. Germline CDR1 SGHTA, CDR2 FQGNSA. The CDR3 has 15 residues. CDR3 region: CASSLSGTYTDTQYF. In DNA, the CDR3 is TGTGCCAGCAGCCTAAGCGGAACCTACACAGATACGCAGTATTTT.

V usage is TRBV11-3 and J usage is TRBJ1-1; TRBD1 aligns across 8 bases. V was pared by 5 bases and J by 7 bases, with 9 bases of the junction left unmatched. This CDR3 is built from 14 residues. Germline V gene data show CDR1 as SGHNT and CDR2 as YENEEA. The CDR3 loop is CASSVNRGSGEAFF. The CDR3 DNA follows: TGTGCCAGCAGCGTAAACAGGGGGTCTGGTGAAGCTTTCTTT.

The chain links TRBV5-6 to TRBJ2-6; D is perhaps TRBD2 (5 bases). The CDR3 spans 18 residues. Germline loops: CDR1 SGHDT, CDR2 YYEEEE. V lost 4 bases to trimming and J lost 6 bases, with 23 bases between them. DNA for the CDR3: TGTGCCAGCAGCGGACGATTTGAGGGAGTTAGGAAGGCCAACGTCCTGACTTTC. Protein product: CASSGRFEGVRKANVLTF.

This chain joins TRBV30 and TRBJ1-2, with a possible D match to TRBD1 (6 bases). Germline CDR1 reads GTSNPN; CDR2 reads SVGIG (reference sequence). The CDR3 is made up of 12 amino acids. V gave up 4 bases and J gave up 4 bases, with 10 bases separating them. The CDR3 reads CAWKTGLYGYTF. In nucleotides, the CDR3 is TGTGCCTGGAAAACAGGGCTCTATGGCTACACCTTC.

The chain employs TRBV6-6 and TRBJ2-3; 7 bases are a match to TRBD2. V dropped 5 bases and J dropped 0; count of bases not matched to a gene: 8. The CDR3 has 16 amino acids. Germline V gene data show CDR1 as MNHNY and CDR2 as SVGAGI (reference sequence). In DNA, the CDR3 is TGTGCCAGCAGTACCCGGGACTACACTAGCACAGATACGCAGTATTTT. Protein sequence: CASSTRDYTSTDTQYF.

This clone was observed a few times. The chain links TRBV7-9 to TRBJ2-2; the D gene is possibly TRBD2 (5 bases). Trimming left V 5 bases short and J 3 bases short, with 13 bases between. The CDR3 is 15 residues long. The germline CDR1 and CDR2 sequences are SEHNR and FQNEAQ (reference sequence). CDR3 nucleotide sequence: TGTGCCAGCAGCCGCCGGGGAGTGGACACCGGGGAGCTGTTTTTT. Residues: CASSRRGVDTGELFF. The variable domain in full, completed from reference TRBV7-9 and TRBJ2-2, reads DTGVSQNPRHKITKRGQNVTFRCDPISEHNRLYWYRQTLGQGPEFLTYFQNEAQLEKSRLLSDRFSAERPKGSFSTLEIQRTEQGDSAMYLCASSRRGVDTGELFFGEGSRLTVL.

This clone was seen a few times. The rearrangement links TRBV28 to TRBJ2-7; 8 bases line up with TRBD1. Germline V gene sequence: CDR1 MDHEN, CDR2 SYDVKM. This CDR3 contains 12 residues. With V trimmed by 10 bases and J by 5 bases, 7 bases remained unmatched. The CDR3 loop reads CATTDRVNEQYF. Here the CDR3 DNA reads TGTGCCACCACGGACAGGGTCAACGAGCAGTACTTC. Using reference TRBV28 and TRBJ2-7 for the parts outside the CDR3, the full variable domain is DVKVTQSSRYLVKRTGEKVFLECVQDMDHENMFWYRQDPGLGLRLIYFSYDVKMKEKGDIPEGYSVSREKKERFSLILESASTNQTSMYLCATTDRVNEQYFGPGTRLTVT.

This sequence joins TRBV6-4 and TRBJ1-1; 7 bases are shared with TRBD1. The CDR3 spans 14 residues. J lost 3 bases, V lost 6 bases, and 7 bases had no gene match. Per the germline V gene, CDR1 is MRHNA and CDR2 is SNTAGT. The CDR3 loop is CASRPDRVDTEAFF. DNA of the CDR3: TGTGCCAGCAGGCCCGACAGGGTGGACACTGAAGCTTTCTTT.

This clone occurred once. The rearrangement joins TRBV6-5 to TRBJ2-7; 11 nucleotides match TRBD1. Germline loops: CDR1 MNHEY, CDR2 SVGAGI. The CDR3 length is 14 residues. Trimming at V came to 6 bases and at J to 2 bases, leaving 3 bases not matched to a gene. The CDR3 DNA follows: TGTGCCAGCAGCCAGGACAGGGGGCCCTACGAGCAGTACTTC. This gives the protein CASSQDRGPYEQYF.

The chain joins TRBV2 to TRBJ2-7; tentative D call: TRBD1 (6 bases). The germline gives CDR1 SNHLY, CDR2 FYNNEI. The CDR3 loop spans 12 amino acids. V was clipped by 6 bases and J by 3 bases, with 9 bases between them. The CDR3 spells CASRDRGYEQYF. Here the CDR3 DNA reads TGTGCCAGCAGGGACAGAGGCTACGAGCAGTACTTC.

The chain carries TRBV5-5 and TRBJ2-2; D remains ambiguous. The germline V and J ends were trimmed by 0 bases and 8 bases, with 11 bases remaining between them. The CDR3 loop spans 14 amino acids. Germline V lookup: CDR1 SGHKS, CDR2 YYEKEE (reference sequence). CDR3 sequence (DNA): TGTGCCAGCAGCTTGGTACTTGGCGGAGGGGAGCTGTTTTTT. Residues: CASSLVLGGGELFF.

CDR3: CASSWGQGSEKLFF. CDR3 in DNA: TGTGCCAGCAGCTGGGGACAGGGAAGCGAAAAACTGTTTTTT. The gene calls are TRBV11-2 and TRBJ1-4; 9 positions match TRBD1. In germline, CDR1 is SGHAT, CDR2 FQNNGV. Trimming at V came to 4 bases and at J to 8 bases, leaving 5 bases not matched to a gene. CDR3 size: 14 residues.

V usage is TRBV4-1 and J usage is TRBJ2-5; weak D call: TRBD2 (5 bases). The end of the DNA is better explained by TRBJ2-7, so the J call may be wrong. This CDR3 is 18 amino acids long. The germline CDR1 and CDR2 sequences are MGHRA and YSYEKL. For the CDR3, the DNA is TGCGCCAGCAGCCAAGGACTCGTTCGGGGATTCAAGGAGAACGAGCAGTACTTC. This codes for CASSQGLVRGFKENEQYF.